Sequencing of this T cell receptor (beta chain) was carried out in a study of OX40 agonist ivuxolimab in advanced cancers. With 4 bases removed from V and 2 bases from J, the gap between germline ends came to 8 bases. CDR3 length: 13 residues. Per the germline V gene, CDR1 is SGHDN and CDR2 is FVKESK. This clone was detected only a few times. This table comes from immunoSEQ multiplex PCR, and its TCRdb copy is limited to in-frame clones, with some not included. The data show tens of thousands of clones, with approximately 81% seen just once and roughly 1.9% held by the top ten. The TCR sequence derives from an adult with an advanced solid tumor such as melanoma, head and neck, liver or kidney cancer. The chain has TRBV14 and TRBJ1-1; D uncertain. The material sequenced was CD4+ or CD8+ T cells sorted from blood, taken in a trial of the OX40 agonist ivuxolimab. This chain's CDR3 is CASSRAPNTEAFF. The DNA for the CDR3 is TGTGCCAGCAGCCGAGCGCCCAACACTGAAGCTTTCTTT.